This is a list of T cell receptor beta chains from one sample in a study of radiotherapy plus CTLA-4 blockade in lung cancer. Sequenced by immunoSEQ multiplex PCR; TCRdb stores in-frame clones only, minus some. The profile shows roughly 54,000 clones, roughly 84% of them singletons. The sample consisted of peripheral blood, taken from a patient treated with radiotherapy plus ipilimumab. Source of these receptors: a human donor with non-small cell lung cancer who had a partial response to radiotherapy plus ipilimumab. The CDR3 runs from the conserved cysteine through the conserved F or W. A D gene is named only where the DNA matches it firmly. Size is omitted from some rows. Given values are once, few, many or a class for expanded clones.

DNA | CDR3 | size | J | V | D
TGTGCCAGCAGCCCCCGTGAGGTGGGGGGGCGGAGAGATACGCAGTATTTT | CASSPREVGGRRDTQYF | NA | TRBJ2-3 | TRBV7-3 | NA
TGTGCCAGCAGCTCCCTAGGAGGTTTAAGCGAGCAGTACTTC | CASSSLGGLSEQYF | NA | TRBJ2-7 | TRBV7-3 | NA
TGTGCCAGCTCACAGGACATGGGGTCGTTCGGCAATGAGCAGTTCTTC | CASSQDMGSFGNEQFF | NA | TRBJ2-1 | TRBV18 | NA
TGCAGCGTTGGACTGTCCGAGCAGTACTTC | CSVGLSEQYF | NA | TRBJ2-7 | TRBV29-1 | NA
TGTGCCAGCAGCCCCGAACAGGGCTCCTACGAGCAGTACTTC | CASSPEQGSYEQYF | NA | TRBJ2-7 | TRBV5-4 | NA
TGTGCCAGCAGCTTATCCCGACTAGCGGGGGGATACACAGATACGCAGTATTTT | CASSLSRLAGGYTDTQYF | NA | TRBJ2-3 | TRBV7-3 | TRBD2
TGTGCCAGCACCCATCAGGGATACCCCACAGATACGCAGTATTTT | CASTHQGYPTDTQYF | NA | TRBJ2-3 | TRBV11-1 | NA
TGCGCCAGCAGCCATGCACCTGCCGGGACAGGGAACTACGAGCAGTACTTC | CASSHAPAGTGNYEQYF | once | TRBJ2-7 | TRBV4-1 | TRBD1
TGTGCCAGCAGCTCCCGAGGTAGCGGGGGACCAGTCTACAATGAGCAGTTCTTC | CASSSRGSGGPVYNEQFF | NA | TRBJ2-1 | TRBV11-3 | TRBD2
TGTGCCAGCTCACCAGTAACAGGGGTAGAGACCCAGTACTTC | CASSPVTGVETQYF | NA | TRBJ2-5 | TRBV18 | TRBD1
TGTGCCAGCAGCGCAACAGGCTCTGGAAACACCATATATTTT | CASSATGSGNTIYF | NA | TRBJ1-3 | TRBV5-5 | NA
TGTGCCAGCAGCCAAACAGGGGTGACTGAAGCTTTCTTT | CASSQTGVTEAFF | NA | TRBJ1-1 | TRBV6-5 | TRBD1
TGCGCCAGCAGCCTCTACAGGGGGGACTGGTACGAGCAGTACTTC | CASSLYRGDWYEQYF | NA | TRBJ2-7 | TRBV5-1 | TRBD1
TGTGCCAGCAGAGTGACAGGGGGCTACTATGGCTACACCTTC | CASRVTGGYYGYTF | once | TRBJ1-2 | TRBV6-5 | TRBD1
TGTGCCAGCAGTACACAGGGGAGGATTAATGAAAAACTGTTTTTT | CASSTQGRINEKLFF | NA | TRBJ1-4 | TRBV6-1 | TRBD1
TGCGCCAGCAGCCCGGGGAACTACGAGCAGTACTTC | CASSPGNYEQYF | NA | TRBJ2-7 | TRBV5-1 | NA
TGTGCCAGCAGCTTAGAAGGGGTTAGGGCTTACTATGGCTACACCTTC | CASSLEGVRAYYGYTF | few | TRBJ1-2 | TRBV7-2 | NA
TGCAGCGTTACAATTTTGGGGGCCCTTGGGGAGCAGTACTTC | CSVTILGALGEQYF | NA | TRBJ2-7 | TRBV29-1 | NA
TGTGCCAGCAGCCCCGGACAGGCGGGTTTCGGCTACACCTTC | CASSPGQAGFGYTF | NA | TRBJ1-2 | TRBV5-6 | TRBD1
TGCGCCAGCAGCTTGGAGGGGTACTACGAGCAGTACTTC | CASSLEGYYEQYF | NA | TRBJ2-7 | TRBV5-1 | NA
TGCGCCAGCAGCTTCCTAGCGGGGGTCGGAGATACGCAGTATTTT | CASSFLAGVGDTQYF | NA | TRBJ2-3 | TRBV5-1 | TRBD2
TGTGCCAGCAGTGAAGCGGAGGACGGTCCCTACGAGCAGTACTTC | CASSEAEDGPYEQYF | NA | TRBJ2-7 | TRBV2 | NA
TGTGCCAGCAGTTTCGGAGGAGAAGCTTTCTTT | CASSFGGEAFF | NA | TRBJ1-1 | TRBV6-5 | NA
TGTGCCATCAGCTCGACAGGGTGGGAAAAACTGTTTTTT | CAISSTGWEKLFF | many | TRBJ1-4 | TRBV10-3 | TRBD1
TGCGCCAGCAGCTTGTTTCCGGGTGCGAACACTGAAGCTTTCTTT | CASSLFPGANTEAFF | NA | TRBJ1-1 | TRBV5-1 | NA
TGTGCCAGTAGTATGTCAGGGGGATCGGAGACCCAGTACTTC | CASSMSGGSETQYF | NA | TRBJ2-5 | TRBV19 | TRBD1
TGTGCCAGTAGTATCCCTAGCGGGGGGGCCTACGAGACCCAGTACTTC | CASSIPSGGAYETQYF | once | TRBJ2-5 | TRBV19 | TRBD2
TGTGCCAGCAGCTTCAGCGGACAGGGGCAAGGGGGCTACACCTTC | CASSFSGQGQGGYTF | NA | TRBJ1-2 | TRBV7-9 | TRBD1
TGTGCCAGCAGCTTACCCGGCTCTGGAAACACCATATATTTT | CASSLPGSGNTIYF | NA | TRBJ1-3 | TRBV7-2 | NA
TGTGCCAGCAGCGTCCGGGACAGGGAATACTATGGCTACACCTTC | CASSVRDREYYGYTF | once | TRBJ1-2 | TRBV7-9 | TRBD1
TGTGCCAGCTCACCACCTACGAGCTCTGGAAACACCATATATTTT | CASSPPTSSGNTIYF | NA | TRBJ1-3 | TRBV18 | NA
TGTGCCAGCAGCCGGGTCGACCTCTCCTACGAGCAGTACTTC | CASSRVDLSYEQYF | NA | TRBJ2-7 | TRBV7-2 | NA
TGCGCCAGCAGCTTTCCGGGATGGACCGGGGAGCTGTTTTTT | CASSFPGWTGELFF | NA | TRBJ2-2 | TRBV5-1 | NA
TGCGCCAGCAGCCAAAACACCGCGAACACCGGGGAGCTGTTTTTT | CASSQNTANTGELFF | few | TRBJ2-2 | TRBV4-3 | NA
TGCAGCGTTGAAAACGGGGGGGAAACCTACGAGCAGTACTTC | CSVENGGETYEQYF | NA | TRBJ2-7 | TRBV29-1 | TRBD2
TGTGCCAGCAGCGAGGGGGCGCTTGGGGCCAACGTCCTGACTTTC | CASSEGALGANVLTF | NA | TRBJ2-6 | TRBV9 | TRBD1